The 27 T cell receptor beta chains below all came from one sample that was sequenced in a study of cytomegalovirus exposure and HLA in healthy donors. TCRdb's copy holds only in-frame clones and misses some; the assay was immunoSEQ multiplex PCR. The sample holds roughly 120,000 clones, 86% seen once. Sequencing input: PBMCs. These receptors all stem from a man between 18 and 35 years old in good health and CMV-seronegative.

This clone was detected a few times. This rearrangement joins TRBV11-2 to TRBJ2-7; a possible D gene is TRBD2 (6 bases). Germline-derived CDR1 and CDR2 are SGHAT and FQNNGV. The CDR3 runs to 12 residues. Trimming removed 3 bases from V and 7 bases from J, with 10 bases in between. CDR3 protein: CASSFPGGEQYF. In DNA form, the CDR3 reads TGTGCCAGCAGCTTCCCCGGAGGGGAGCAGTACTTC.

The chain has TRBV5-1 and TRBJ2-1; 11 nucleotides line up with TRBD2. The length of the CDR3 is 15 residues. The trim removed 2 bases at V and 3 bases at J, leaving 1 base unmatched. Per germline, CDR1 SGHRS and CDR2 YFSETQ. CDR3 in amino acids: CASSFGLAGYNEQFF. CDR3 DNA sequence: TGCGCCAGCAGCTTCGGACTAGCGGGCTACAATGAGCAGTTCTTC.

This chain joins TRBV18 and TRBJ1-1; 7 nucleotides line up with TRBD1. J gave up 1 base and V 5 bases, and 4 bases lay outside the gene matches. The CDR3 consists of 14 residues. Germline V gene data show CDR1 as KGHSH and CDR2 as LQKENI. The CDR3 here is CASSSRTGNTEAFF. The CDR3 DNA is TGTGCCAGCTCATCTAGGACAGGGAACACTGAAGCTTTCTTT.

The genes are TRBV5-1 and TRBJ1-2; no firm D call. The CDR3 consists of 12 residues. V dropped 0 bases and J dropped 4 bases, with 4 bases sitting between them. The V gene's germline CDR1 is SGHRS and CDR2 YFSETQ. The CDR3 bases are TGCGCCAGCAGCTTGGACTTCTATGGCTACACCTTC. Its translation: CASSLDFYGYTF.

The rearrangement uses TRBV5-1 and TRBJ2-7, with TRBD1 identical over 7 bases. V lost 0 bases to trimming and J lost 6 bases; unmatched junction nucleotides: 9. The CDR3 runs 15 residues. The germline V gene has CDR1 SGHRS and CDR2 YFSETQ. The CDR3 is CASSLVRDSLSEQYF. As DNA, the CDR3 is TGCGCCAGCAGCTTGGTTCGGGACAGCTTAAGCGAGCAGTACTTC.

This clone has just one count. V usage is TRBV25-1 and J usage is TRBJ1-1, with D unresolved. The CDR3 consists of 14 residues. Germline V gene data show CDR1 as MGHDK and CDR2 as SYGVNS. The V gene lost 5 bases and the J gene lost 1 base, with 11 bases spanning the gap. In DNA, the CDR3 is TGTGCCAGCAGTAACCGGGTAGGGAACACTGAAGCTTTCTTT. As protein: CASSNRVGNTEAFF.

The chain recombines TRBV4-1 with TRBJ2-2, with TRBD2 as a possible D gene (6 bases). Per germline, CDR1 MGHRA and CDR2 YSYEKL. The ends were cut back, 1 base at V and 7 bases at J, with 13 bases in the middle. CDR3 length: 15 amino acids. The CDR3 loop reads CASSQAGFGGGELFF. The CDR3 coding sequence is TGCGCCAGCAGCCAAGCCGGGTTCGGGGGCGGGGAGCTGTTTTTT.

This sequence joins TRBV6-5 and TRBJ1-1; 11 positions match TRBD1. Losses at the gene ends were 4 bases for V and 1 base for J; bases not matched to a gene: 5. The CDR3 totals 16 residues. Germline loops: CDR1 MNHEY, CDR2 SVGAGI. The CDR3 nucleotides are TGTGCCAGCAGTTCGAGGACAGGGGGCCCGAACACTGAAGCTTTCTTT. The encoded protein is CASSSRTGGPNTEAFF.

CDR3 nucleotide sequence: TGTGCCAGTAGTAGGTACCGGGACACAACGGCTCGCCACGAGCAGTACTTC. It codes for CASSRYRDTTARHEQYF. This chain connects TRBV19 to TRBJ2-7; D is perhaps TRBD1 (6 bases). Trimming shortened V by 4 bases and J by 5 bases, and 24 bases separated the two germline ends. This CDR3 is 17 amino acids long. Germline lookup yields CDR1 LNHDA and CDR2 SQIVND (reference sequence).

This sequence joins TRBV6-5 and TRBJ2-4; 9 positions match TRBD1. Germline V gene lookup returns CDR1 MNHEY and CDR2 SVGAGI. With 6 bases clipped from V and 8 bases from J, the junction kept 8 bases outside the gene matches. The CDR3 extends over 14 amino acids. CDR3 region: CASRGTGFGYIQYF. In nucleotides, the CDR3 is TGTGCCAGCAGGGGGACAGGGTTCGGGTACATTCAGTACTTC.

Remarks on this clone: The identical CDR3 is also encoded by other nucleotide sequences in the sample. The gene calls are TRBV19 and TRBJ1-1; 7 positions agree with TRBD1. The V segment lost 5 bases and the J segment 2 bases; nucleotides outside the gene matches: 5. Germline-derived CDR1 and CDR2 are LNHDA and SQIVND (reference sequence). This CDR3 is built from 14 residues. The chain's CDR3 is CASSSRQGNTEAFF. CDR3 sequence (DNA): TGTGCCAGTAGTTCGAGACAGGGAAACACTGAAGCTTTCTTT.

To note about this clone: The sample contains more than one DNA sequence encoding this CDR3. This sequence joins TRBV6-4 and TRBJ2-1; 13 nucleotides agree with TRBD2. The V gene's germline CDR1 is MRHNA and CDR2 SNTAGT. V trimming: 3 bases; J trimming: 7 bases; junction bases outside the gene matches: 0. This CDR3 is 14 amino acids long. This chain's CDR3 is CASSEGLAGNEQFF. CDR3 DNA: TGTGCCAGCAGTGAGGGACTAGCGGGGAATGAGCAGTTCTTC.

This clone was seen only once. The chain is built from TRBV7-8 and TRBJ1-3; a weak D match, TRBD1 (6 bases). V was pared by 1 base and J by 0 bases, with 10 bases between. The CDR3 runs to 16 residues. Germline CDR1 is SGHVS and CDR2 is FQNEAQ. In DNA form, the CDR3 reads TGTGCCAGCAGCTTAGTGGACAGATTCTCTGGAAACACCATATATTTT. Encoded protein: CASSLVDRFSGNTIYF.

The CDR3 here is CASSEGTGGFVSYGYTF. Here the CDR3 DNA reads TGTGCCAGCAGTGAAGGGACAGGGGGGTTTGTGTCCTATGGCTACACCTTC. The chain has TRBV25-1 and TRBJ1-2, with 11 bases aligning to TRBD1. Germline CDR1 MGHDK, CDR2 SYGVNS. The CDR3 spans 17 residues. The junction had 9 bases not matched to a gene; V was cut back by 2 bases and J by 4 bases.

The chain links TRBV7-9 to TRBJ1-2, with 7 bases aligning to TRBD1. The CDR3 runs 14 residues. V was clipped by 8 bases and J by 1 base; unmatched bases: 7. The germline V gene encodes CDR1 SEHNR and CDR2 FQNEAQ (reference sequence). CDR3: CASGTGAFNYGYTF. CDR3 DNA: TGTGCCAGCGGAACAGGGGCCTTTAACTATGGCTACACCTTC.

The V and J genes are TRBV7-2 and TRBJ2-7; 8 nucleotides line up with TRBD1. The germline V gene has CDR1 SGHTA and CDR2 FQGNSA. The CDR3 runs to 16 residues. With 5 bases clipped from V and 3 bases from J, the junction kept 12 bases outside the gene matches. CDR3 region: CASSQKGTGTGYEQYF. The DNA for the CDR3 is TGTGCCAGCAGCCAAAAAGGGACAGGCACGGGCTACGAGCAGTACTTC.

This chain uses TRBV5-1 with TRBJ1-1; weak D call: TRBD1 (6 bases). This CDR3 has 14 residues. Trimming took 4 bases from V and 0 from J, leaving 10 bases between them. Germline CDR1 SGHRS, CDR2 YFSETQ. CDR3 sequence reads: CASSAGTMNTEAFF. The CDR3 DNA follows: TGCGCCAGCAGCGCCGGGACAATGAACACTGAAGCTTTCTTT.

J is TRBJ1-5 and V is TRBV6-5; tentative D call: TRBD1 (6 bases). The V end lost 4 bases, the J end lost 6 bases, and 13 bases lay between the germline ends. Germline loops: CDR1 MNHEY, CDR2 SVGAGI. The CDR3 consists of 14 residues. CDR3 residues: CASSLGADGQPQHF. CDR3 DNA: TGTGCCAGCAGTTTGGGGGCAGACGGTCAGCCCCAGCATTTT.

This chain links TRBV30 with TRBJ2-1; TRBD1 matches 9 bases. Unmatched junction bases numbered 10, after V lost 5 bases and J lost 5 bases. The CDR3 has 15 amino acids. CDR1 GTSNPN and CDR2 SVGIG come from the germline V gene (reference sequence). In nucleotides, the CDR3 is TGTGCCTGGGCCCTCGGGGACAGGGACCACAATGAGCAGTTCTTC. It specifies CAWALGDRDHNEQFF.

This chain joins TRBV7-6 and TRBJ2-1; a possible D gene is TRBD1 (6 bases). V was shortened by 1 base and J by 9 bases, with 19 bases between the two germline ends. Germline lookup yields CDR1 SGHVS and CDR2 FNYEAQ. The CDR3 extends over 16 amino acids. The CDR3 DNA follows: TGTGCCAGCAGCTTAGTTTGGAGGACAGATTCAAGTGAGCAGTTCTTC. Its protein product is CASSLVWRTDSSEQFF.

This rearrangement joins TRBV30 to TRBJ1-1; perhaps TRBD1 as D (5 bases). Germline V gives CDR1 GTSNPN, CDR2 SVGIG (reference sequence). With 1 base removed from V and 0 bases from J, the gap between germline ends came to 15 bases. This CDR3 comprises 16 residues. CDR3 protein: CAWSGVGPVLNTEAFF. The CDR3 coding sequence is TGTGCCTGGAGTGGAGTGGGGCCGGTGTTGAACACTGAAGCTTTCTTT. Drawing the rest from reference TRBV30 and TRBJ1-1, the complete variable domain is SQTIHQWPATLVQPVGSPLSLECTVEGTSNPNLYWYRQAAGRGLQLLFYSVGIGQISSEVPQNLSASRPQDRQFILSSKKLLLSDSGFYLCAWSGVGPVLNTEAFFGQGTRLTVV.

V usage is TRBV6-1 and J usage is TRBJ1-4; TRBD1 aligns across 8 bases. There are 14 residues in the CDR3. Germline assignment: CDR1 MNHNS and CDR2 SASEGT. The V gene end was trimmed by 5 bases and the J gene end by 7 bases; junction bases not matched to a gene: 6. The CDR3 DNA is TGTGCCAGCAGTCTGGACAGGGTGGTTGAAAAACTGTTTTTT. Translation: CASSLDRVVEKLFF.

Only one count was recorded for this clone. The chain is built from TRBV4-1 and TRBJ2-5, with TRBD2 identical over 7 bases. The V segment lost 1 base and the J segment 5 bases; nucleotides outside the gene matches: 4. Germline CDR1 reads MGHRA; CDR2 reads YSYEKL. The CDR3 sequence is 14 residues long. The CDR3 bases are TGCGCCAGCAGCCAAGGGGGGGGAAGGGAGACCCAGTACTTC. Protein product: CASSQGGGRETQYF.

This chain uses TRBV14 with TRBJ2-5, with D perhaps TRBD2 (5 bases). CDR1 is SGHDN, CDR2 FVKESK, per germline. The germline V and J ends were trimmed by 3 bases and 4 bases, with 12 bases remaining between them. The CDR3 is 14 amino acids. CDR3 protein: CASSHPGGGETQYF. CDR3 coding DNA: TGTGCCAGCAGCCACCCCGGTGGAGGAGAGACCCAGTACTTC.

This chain uses TRBV9 with TRBJ1-2, with 12 bases matching TRBD1. J gave up 8 bases and V 2 bases, and 4 bases lay outside the gene matches. Germline values: CDR1 SGDLS, CDR2 YYNGEE. This CDR3 spans 14 amino acids. The chain's CDR3 is CASSVGQGARGYTF. For the CDR3, the DNA is TGTGCCAGCAGCGTGGGACAGGGGGCACGGGGCTACACCTTC. The variable domain in full, with the rest retrieved from reference TRBV9 and TRBJ1-2, is DSGVTQTPKHLITATGQRVTLRCSPRSGDLSVYWYQQSLDQGLQFLIQYYNGEERAKGNILERFSAQQFPDLHSELNLSSLELGDSALYFCASSVGQGARGYTFGSGTRLTVV.

The chain uses TRBV5-4 and TRBJ2-7, with D maybe TRBD1 (6 bases). The CDR3 is 14 residues long. V lost 2 bases and J lost 2, with 11 bases in between. Germline V gene sequence: CDR1 SGHNT, CDR2 YYREEE (reference sequence). CDR3 sequence reads: CASSLNRVTYEQYF. The CDR3 DNA follows: TGTGCCAGCAGCTTAAACAGGGTGACCTACGAGCAGTACTTC.

The chain combines TRBV25-1 with TRBJ2-1; TRBD1 agrees at 10 bases. Germline loops: CDR1 MGHDK, CDR2 SYGVNS. The CDR3 runs to 15 residues. The ends lost 8 bases at V and 7 bases at J; junction bases unmatched: 11. The CDR3: CASGPKGQGKNEQFF. DNA of the CDR3: TGTGCCAGCGGGCCAAAGGGACAGGGGAAAAATGAGCAGTTCTTC.